Below, one T cell receptor (beta chain) is given with its context. The protocol was immunoSEQ multiplex PCR, while the TCRdb copy is restricted to in-frame clones and leaves out a portion. The profile shows 100,000 or so clones, about 90% of them singletons. This sample is part of a study of T cell changes during pregnancy in multiple sclerosis. From germline, CDR1 is SGHTA and CDR2 FQGNSA. Trimming took 5 bases from V and 9 from J; bases not matched to a gene: 9. This CDR3 is 15 amino acids long. The sequencing here drew on peripheral blood, taken after pregnancy. The genes are TRBV7-2 and TRBJ2-1, with 11 bases that match TRBD2. This clonotype was sampled from a female donor with multiple sclerosis, enrolled in a pregnancy study. The CDR3 DNA reads as TGTGCCAGCAGCCTTAGCGGGGGGGCTTCCCGTGAGCAGTTCTTC. The encoded protein is CASSLSGGASREQFF. Based on the CDR3 plus reference TRBV7-2 and TRBJ2-1, the full variable domain is GAGVSQSPSNKVTEKGKDVELRCDPISGHTALYWYRQSLGQGLEFLIYFQGNSAPDKSGLPSDRFSAERTGGSVSTLTIQRTQQEDSAVYLCASSLSGGASREQFFGPGTRLTVL.